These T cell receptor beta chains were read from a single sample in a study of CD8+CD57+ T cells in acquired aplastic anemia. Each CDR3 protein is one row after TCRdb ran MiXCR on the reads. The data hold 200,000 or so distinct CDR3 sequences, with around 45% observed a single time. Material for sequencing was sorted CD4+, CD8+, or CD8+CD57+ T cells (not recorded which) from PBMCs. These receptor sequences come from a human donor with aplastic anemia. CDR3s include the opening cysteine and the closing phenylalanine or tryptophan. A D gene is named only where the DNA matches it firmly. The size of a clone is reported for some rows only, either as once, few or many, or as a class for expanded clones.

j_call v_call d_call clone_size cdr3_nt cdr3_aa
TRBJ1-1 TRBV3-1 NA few TGTGCCAGCAGCCAAGGGGATTTTCGCACTGAAGCTTTCTTT CASSQGDFRTEAFF
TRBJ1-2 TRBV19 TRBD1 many TGTGCCAGTAGTATAAAACAGGGGAACTATGGCTACACCTTC CASSIKQGNYGYTF
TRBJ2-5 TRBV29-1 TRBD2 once TGCAGCGGATCTAGCGGGAGCTCCCAAGAGACCCAGTACTTC CSGSSGSSQETQYF
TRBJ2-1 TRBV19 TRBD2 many TGTGCCAGTAGTGCGGCTAGCGGGAGTTGGATGGCAGAGCAGTTCTTC CASSAASGSWMAEQFF
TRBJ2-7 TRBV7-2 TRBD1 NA TGTGCCAGCTCACTACAGGGGGCGACTAGGTGGGAGCAGTACTTC CASSLQGATRWEQYF
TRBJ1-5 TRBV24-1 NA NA TGTGCCACCAGTACTGGGGGGGCTCAGCCCCAGCATTTT CATSTGGAQPQHF
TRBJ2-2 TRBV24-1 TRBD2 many TGTGCCACCAGTGATTGGGGACTAGCGGGGGAAAACACCGGGGAGCTGTTTTTT CATSDWGLAGENTGELFF
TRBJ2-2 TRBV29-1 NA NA TGCAGCGTTGTAGGGGGGTCCCGCGGGACCGGGGAGCTGTTTTTT CSVVGGSRGTGELFF
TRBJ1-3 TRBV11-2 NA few TGTGCCAGCAGCTTTAGGATTAGGGAAAGTGGAAACACCATATATTTT CASSFRIRESGNTIYF
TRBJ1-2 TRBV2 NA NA TGTGCCATGCCGAACTATGGCTACACCTTC CAMPNYGYTF
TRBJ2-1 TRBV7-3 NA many TGTGCCAGCAGCTTAATTGGGGGGAGCTCCTACAATGAGCAGTTCTTC CASSLIGGSSYNEQFF
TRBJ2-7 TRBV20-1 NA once TGCAGTGCTACCGAGCAGCCGGGATCCTACTACGAGCAGTACTTC CSATEQPGSYYEQYF
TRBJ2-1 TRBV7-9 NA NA TGTGCCAGCAGGCATCCCTCCGGCCATGAGCAGTTCTTC CASRHPSGHEQFF
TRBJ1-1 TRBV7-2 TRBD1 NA TGTGCCAGCAGCCACTGGACAGGCGACACTGAAGCTTTCTTT CASSHWTGDTEAFF
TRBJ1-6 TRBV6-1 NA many TGTGCCAGCAGTCCCCGAGGAGGGGTCGCCCTCAATAATTCACCCCTCCACTTT CASSPRGGVALNNSPLHF
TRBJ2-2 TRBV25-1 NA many TGTGCCAGCAGTGAAGGGTATCAGTTGCCCGGGGAGCTGTTTTTT CASSEGYQLPGELFF
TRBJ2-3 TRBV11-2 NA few TGTGCCAGCAGCTTAGATCTCGGGCTAGCGTCTACGCAGTATTTT CASSLDLGLASTQYF
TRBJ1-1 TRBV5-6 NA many TGTGCCAGCAGCTTGGTAGGGAGCGACACTGAAGCTTTCTTT CASSLVGSDTEAFF
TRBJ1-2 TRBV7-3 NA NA TGTGCCAGCAGCTGGCGGGCCGGGAGAGATGGCTACACCTTC CASSWRAGRDGYTF
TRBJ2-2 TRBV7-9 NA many TGTGCCAGCAGCTCACGGACGGAATCCAGGGGGGAGCTGTTTTTT CASSSRTESRGELFF